The T cell receptor beta chain described here comes from a study of blood T cell repertoires in COVID-19 (dated by TCRdb to the early 2020s). Describing the broader study: The collaborator samples originated in the United States, Italy and Spain and spanned the acute and convalescent phases of COVID-19. The prospective study material was composed of cDNA or gDNA derived from T cells, B-cell-depleted T cells, or PBMCs. Deeply sampled blood TCRbeta repertoires from subjects exposed to, actively infected with, or recovered from COVID-19 were included in the dataset. The repertoires were released in a freely available public database meant as a resource for research on the immune response to SARS-CoV-2. The samples were drawn from two sources: the first 160 participants of the ongoing ImmuneRACE study, and 1,000 to 1,500 subjects contributed by 6 global collaborators. The sample metadata nearly always contained a de-identified subject ID, COVID-19 status, age in years and sex. Where available, HLA class I and class II types were obtained from metadata supplied by the sample provider rather than from assay-based typing.

Compared with germline, V lacks 2 bases and J lacks 2 bases; bases without a gene match: 2. The germline V gene (reference sequence) yields SEHNR for CDR1 and FQNEAQ for CDR2. The CDR3 holds 14 amino acids from the cysteine to the phenylalanine. Only the CDR3 DNA is retained, 42 bases long and in frame from the first base. The immunoSEQ Assay, a bias-controlled multiplex PCR, was used to amplify TCRbeta CDR3 regions from genomic DNA. The original pipeline was this. The number of nucleated cells in each sample was estimated from the amplification of reference gene primers within the assay. To quantify the absolute abundance of each unique TCRbeta CDR3 rearrangement, sequence reads were collapsed and filtered. For each sample, productive Simpson clonality was calculated as the square root of Simpson's diversity index across productive rearrangements. What TCRdb holds here is the immuneACCESS table cut down to in-frame rearrangements. Part of the clones is not present; checked against another copy, under half of the missing clones reflect an unresolved V gene, and the others are unexplained. The DNA gave D and trimming, while V, J and clone size come from that table. Within this sample are under 8,000 clones, with about 90% of them counted one time only. The ten largest clonotypes hold roughly half of the sample.

Whole blood was collected in K2EDTA tubes by collaborating institutions according to the institutions' own protocols. For TCRbeta analysis, collaborator samples were shipped as frozen whole blood, as isolated PBMCs, or as DNA extracted from either sample type. Overall results and qualifications from the work: The amount of clinical and demographic metadata varied by source and participant and was provided uncurated.

Turning to this clone: Its antigen is not yet known. Base quality data are lacking; no much larger clone is found one base away.

The rearranged segments are TRBV7-9 and TRBJ2-7, with TRBD1 matching 8 junction bases. The sequencing input was peripheral blood. The clonotype was recovered from a human donor in a cohort sampled during active COVID-19. The CDR3 loop reads CASSLRDRPYEQYF. DNA sequence: TGTGCCAGCAGCTTAAGGGACAGGCCCTACGAGCAGTACTTC.